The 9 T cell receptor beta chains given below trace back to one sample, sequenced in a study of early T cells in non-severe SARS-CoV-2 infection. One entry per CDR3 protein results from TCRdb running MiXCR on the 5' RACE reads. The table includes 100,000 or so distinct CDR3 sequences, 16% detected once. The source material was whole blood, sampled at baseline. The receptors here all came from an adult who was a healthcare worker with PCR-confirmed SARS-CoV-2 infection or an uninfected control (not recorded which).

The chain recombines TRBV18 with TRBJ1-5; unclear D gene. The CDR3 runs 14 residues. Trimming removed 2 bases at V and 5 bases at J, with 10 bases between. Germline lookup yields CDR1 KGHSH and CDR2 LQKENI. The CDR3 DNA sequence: TGTGCCAGCTCACCAATAGCTGGGGATCAGCCCCAGCATTTT. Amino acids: CASSPIAGDQPQHF.

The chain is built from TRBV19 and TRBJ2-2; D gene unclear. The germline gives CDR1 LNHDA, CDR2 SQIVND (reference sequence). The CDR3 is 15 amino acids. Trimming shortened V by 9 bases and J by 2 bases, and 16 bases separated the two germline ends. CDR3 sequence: CASCPRALNTGELFF. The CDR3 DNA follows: TGTGCCAGCTGCCCCCGGGCCCTTAACACCGGGGAGCTGTTTTTT.

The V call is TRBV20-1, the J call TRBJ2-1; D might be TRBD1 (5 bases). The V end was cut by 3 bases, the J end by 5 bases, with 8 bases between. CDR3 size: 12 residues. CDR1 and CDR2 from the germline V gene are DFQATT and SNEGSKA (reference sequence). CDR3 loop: CSASAGNNEQFF. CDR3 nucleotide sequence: TGCAGTGCTAGTGCAGGGAACAATGAGCAGTTCTTC.

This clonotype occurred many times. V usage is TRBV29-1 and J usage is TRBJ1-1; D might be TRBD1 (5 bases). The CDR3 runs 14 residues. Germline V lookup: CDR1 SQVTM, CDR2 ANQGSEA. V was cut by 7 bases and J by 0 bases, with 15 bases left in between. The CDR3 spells CSARRSTVNTEAFF. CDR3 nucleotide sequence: TGCAGCGCCCGTAGATCGACAGTGAACACTGAAGCTTTCTTT.

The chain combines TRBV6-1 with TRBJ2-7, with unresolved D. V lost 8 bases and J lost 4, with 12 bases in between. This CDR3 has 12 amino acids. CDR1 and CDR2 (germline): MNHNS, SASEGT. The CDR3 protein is CASSQVRYEQYF. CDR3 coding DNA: TGTGCCAGCTCCCAGGTTAGGTACGAGCAGTACTTC.

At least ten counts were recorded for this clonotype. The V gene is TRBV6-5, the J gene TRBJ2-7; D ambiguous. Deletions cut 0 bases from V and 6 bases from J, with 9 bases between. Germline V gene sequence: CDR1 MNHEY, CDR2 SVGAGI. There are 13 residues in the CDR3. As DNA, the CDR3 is TGTGCCAGCAGTTACTCGAGAGAAGGCGAGCAGTACTTC. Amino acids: CASSYSREGEQYF.

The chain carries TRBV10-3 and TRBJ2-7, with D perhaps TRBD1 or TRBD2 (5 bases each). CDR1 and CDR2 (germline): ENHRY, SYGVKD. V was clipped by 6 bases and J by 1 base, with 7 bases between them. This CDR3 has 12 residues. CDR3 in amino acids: CAIRRGSYEQYF. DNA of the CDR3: TGTGCCATCAGGAGGGGATCCTACGAGCAGTACTTC.

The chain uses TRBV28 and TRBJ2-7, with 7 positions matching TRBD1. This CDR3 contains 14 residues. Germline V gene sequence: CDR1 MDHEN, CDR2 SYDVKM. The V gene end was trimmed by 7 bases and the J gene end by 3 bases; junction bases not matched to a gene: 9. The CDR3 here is CASISPGQNYEQYF. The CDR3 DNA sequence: TGTGCCAGCATTTCGCCGGGACAGAACTACGAGCAGTACTTC. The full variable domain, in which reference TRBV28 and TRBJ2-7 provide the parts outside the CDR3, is DVKVTQSSRYLVKRTGEKVFLECVQDMDHENMFWYRQDPGLGLRLIYFSYDVKMKEKGDIPEGYSVSREKKERFSLILESASTNQTSMYLCASISPGQNYEQYFGPGTRLTVT.

The CDR3 bases are TGTGCCAGCAGTTTCCGGGTGACAGATACGCAGTATTTT. It yields the protein CASSFRVTDTQYF. The chain is built from TRBV28 and TRBJ2-3; D remains ambiguous. CDR1 and CDR2 from the germline V gene are MDHEN and SYDVKM. Trimming took 3 bases from V and 3 from J, leaving 7 bases between them. The CDR3 has 13 amino acids.